The 22 T cell receptor beta chains reported below all come from one sample, sequenced in a study of control samples from healthy donors and cancer patients. Assay: immunoSEQ multiplex PCR; the TCRdb copy retains only in-frame clones and omits some. The sample records about 51,000 clones, 80% being singletons. Specimen: blood. The receptors were gathered from a man in his sixties or seventies in good health.

This sequence joins TRBV28 and TRBJ2-4, with a weak D call TRBD2 (7 bases). Trimming took off 3 bases at V and 5 bases at J, with 17 bases between the two ends. The CDR3 totals 16 residues. Germline CDR1 reads MDHEN; CDR2 reads SYDVKM. CDR3 nucleotide sequence: TGTGCCAGCAGTTTGAACGGAGGGGGGGGACAAAACATTCAGTACTTC. It is translated as CASSLNGGGGQNIQYF.

The chain uses TRBV5-1 and TRBJ2-7; 8 nucleotides match TRBD2. J gave up 6 bases and V 4 bases, and 12 bases lay outside the gene matches. The CDR3 spans 15 residues. Germline assignment: CDR1 SGHRS and CDR2 YFSETQ. The CDR3 sequence: CASSIRPGLVSEQYF. CDR3 DNA: TGCGCCAGCAGCATACGACCGGGACTAGTCTCCGAGCAGTACTTC.

This clone is labeled medium-sized. This rearrangement joins TRBV6-5 to TRBJ2-7; TRBD2 aligns across 7 bases. The CDR3 has 14 amino acids. Germline CDR1 is MNHEY and CDR2 is SVGAGI. The trim removed 6 bases at V and 4 bases at J, leaving 9 bases unmatched. The CDR3: CASSGEGPVYEQYF. The CDR3 bases are TGTGCCAGCAGCGGGGAGGGACCTGTTTACGAGCAGTACTTC.

This chain joins TRBV30 and TRBJ1-1, with D unclear. Germline-derived CDR1 and CDR2 are GTSNPN and SVGIG (reference sequence). The CDR3 contains 11 residues. Between the trimmed V and J ends, which lost 2 bases and 5 bases, there was a span of 6 bases. CDR3 nucleotide sequence: TGTGCCTGGAGTATCCGGACTGAAGCTTTCTTT. Its translation is CAWSIRTEAFF.

The chain links TRBV11-3 to TRBJ2-1; 14 nucleotides line up with TRBD2. This CDR3 is built from 16 residues. V shed 4 bases, J shed 7 bases, and the junction held 6 bases outside the gene matches. Germline V gene sequence: CDR1 SGHNT, CDR2 YENEEA. CDR3 in DNA: TGTGCCAGCAGCTCCGGGACTAGCGGGGGTTGGAATGAGCAGTTCTTC. Amino acids: CASSSGTSGGWNEQFF.

V usage is TRBV7-9 and J usage is TRBJ2-3; the match to TRBD2 covers 12 bases. Losses at the gene ends were 6 bases for V and 4 bases for J; bases not matched to a gene: 5. The CDR3 spans 15 residues. Germline V gene sequence: CDR1 SEHNR, CDR2 FQNEAQ (reference sequence). In DNA form, the CDR3 reads TGTGCCAGCAGAACGGGACTAGCGGGCCCAGATACGCAGTATTTT. Its translation: CASRTGLAGPDTQYF.

The chain employs TRBV5-4 and TRBJ2-5; D is unclear. Trimming shortened V by 7 bases and J by 2 bases, and 15 bases separated the two germline ends. CDR3 length equals 14 residues. The germline gives CDR1 SGHNT, CDR2 YYREEE (reference sequence). In DNA, the CDR3 is TGTGCCAGCGCGAAAGGGAACGGGCAAGAGACCCAGTACTTC. It translates to CASAKGNGQETQYF. Based on the CDR3 plus reference TRBV5-4 and TRBJ2-5, the full variable domain is ETGVTQSPTHLIKTRGQQVTLRCSSQSGHNTVSWYQQALGQGPQFIFQYYREEENGRGNFPPRFSGLQFPNYSSELNVNALELDDSALYLCASAKGNGQETQYFGPGTRLLVL.

The chain couples TRBV29-1 to TRBJ1-5, with TRBD1 as a possible D gene (5 bases). This CDR3 spans 12 amino acids. The germline CDR1 and CDR2 sequences are SQVTM and ANQGSEA. V lost 3 bases and J 7 bases, leaving 10 bases between the germline ends. The CDR3 is CSVEVQGQPQHF. CDR3 nucleotides: TGCAGCGTTGAGGTTCAGGGACAGCCCCAGCATTTT.

The chain couples TRBV5-1 to TRBJ2-2; a weak D match, TRBD2 (6 bases). V shed 5 bases and J shed 1 base, with 24 bases lying between them. Germline loops: CDR1 SGHRS, CDR2 YFSETQ. The CDR3 length is 19 residues. Here the CDR3 reads CASSRLPESGVGNTGELFF. The DNA for the CDR3 is TGCGCCAGCAGTCGCCTACCAGAGTCGGGAGTTGGGAACACCGGGGAGCTGTTTTTT.

V usage is TRBV30 and J usage is TRBJ2-6; no clear D gene. The CDR3 totals 16 residues. Per germline, CDR1 GTSNPN and CDR2 SVGIG (reference sequence). Trimming left V 0 bases short and J 0 bases short, with 9 bases between. Written as DNA, the CDR3 is TGTGCCTGGAGTGTCTGGTGGGACTCTGGGGCCAACGTCCTGACTTTC. This encodes CAWSVWWDSGANVLTF.

The chain links TRBV19 to TRBJ1-2; the match to TRBD1 covers 11 bases. CDR1 and CDR2 from the germline V gene are LNHDA and SQIVND (reference sequence). The V and J ends lost 4 bases and 7 bases, in that order; junction bases with no gene match: 8. The CDR3 consists of 15 residues. CDR3 loop: CASSTKDRGQGGYTF. The CDR3 DNA sequence: TGTGCCAGTAGTACGAAGGACAGGGGGCAAGGTGGCTACACCTTC.

The chain couples TRBV7-9 to TRBJ2-5, with 10 bases matching TRBD2. Germline CDR1 is SEHNR and CDR2 is FQNEAQ (reference sequence). V trimming: 7 bases; J trimming: 5 bases; junction bases outside the gene matches: 10. The CDR3 length is 15 residues. CDR3 loop: CASKPGAGGLETQYF. CDR3 in DNA: TGTGCCAGCAAACCCGGAGCGGGGGGGCTGGAGACCCAGTACTTC.

This sequence joins TRBV5-6 and TRBJ1-3; D unclear. The CDR3 runs 16 residues. Germline CDR1 reads SGHDT; CDR2 reads YYEEEE. Trimming cost V 1 base and J 1 base, with 12 bases left between them. CDR3 in amino acids: CASSLSWYDSGNTIYF. For the CDR3, the DNA is TGTGCCAGCAGCTTGTCGTGGTATGATTCTGGAAACACCATATATTTT.

The V and J genes are TRBV6-5 and TRBJ1-2, with a possible D match to TRBD1 (5 bases). The germline V gene has CDR1 MNHEY and CDR2 SVGAGI. The ends were cut back, 6 bases at V and 7 bases at J, with 15 bases in the middle. This CDR3 is 13 amino acids long. CDR3 residues: CASRRHHDSGYTF. CDR3 bases: TGTGCCAGCAGAAGGCACCACGACAGTGGCTACACCTTC.

The chain uses TRBV12-3 or TRBV12-4 and TRBJ1-1; D unclear. The ends were cut back, 4 bases at V and 5 bases at J, with 11 bases in the middle. This CDR3 comprises 13 residues. CDR3 protein: CASSWTSGTEAFF. CDR3 nucleotides: TGTGCCAGCAGTTGGACCAGCGGAACTGAAGCTTTCTTT.

V usage is TRBV11-3 and J usage is TRBJ2-1, with D unclear. From germline, CDR1 is SGHNT and CDR2 YENEEA. V was trimmed by 0 bases and J by 4 bases, leaving 4 bases between them. The CDR3 is made up of 13 amino acids. The CDR3 DNA reads as TGTGCCAGCAGCTTAGATGCTTACAATGAGCAGTTCTTC. Its translation is CASSLDAYNEQFF.

This chain connects TRBV5-1 to TRBJ2-3; the match to TRBD2 covers 9 bases. The length of the CDR3 is 13 residues. V dropped 7 bases and J dropped 3; count of bases not matched to a gene: 3. Germline V gene data show CDR1 as SGHRS and CDR2 as YFSETQ. CDR3 sequence (DNA): TGCGCCAGCCAGCGGGGGGTAACAGATACGCAGTATTTT. It codes for CASQRGVTDTQYF. The variable domain in full, completed from reference TRBV5-1 and TRBJ2-3, reads KAGVTQTPRYLIKTRGQQVTLSCSPISGHRSVSWYQQTPGQGLQFLFEYFSETQRNKGNFPGRFSGRQFSNSRSEMNVSTLELGDSALYLCASQRGVTDTQYFGPGTRLTVL.

The gene calls are TRBV2 and TRBJ1-1; possible D gene TRBD1, 5 bases. V was shortened by 4 bases and J by 12 bases, with 9 bases between the two germline ends. CDR3 length: 10 amino acids. The germline gives CDR1 SNHLY, CDR2 FYNNEI. The CDR3 DNA reads TGTGCCAGCAGTGGGGGGAAACCTTTCTTT. This gives the protein CASSGGKPFF. The full variable domain, with the rest looked up from reference TRBV2 and TRBJ1-1, is EPEVTQTPSHQVTQMGQEVILRCVPISNHLYFYWYRQILGQKVEFLVSFYNNEISEKSEIFDDQFSVERPDGSNFTLKIRSTKLEDSAMYFCASSGGKPFFGQGTRLTVV.

The J gene is TRBJ1-1, the V gene TRBV7-2; D possibly corresponds to TRBD1 (6 bases). The ends were cut back, 1 base at V and 5 bases at J, with 17 bases in the middle. The CDR3 loop spans 16 amino acids. Germline loops: CDR1 SGHTA, CDR2 FQGNSA. CDR3 sequence (DNA): TGTGCCAGCAGCTTAGGATGGGTAGGGGGTAGGACTGAAGCTTTCTTT. Its protein product is CASSLGWVGGRTEAFF.

The V call is TRBV10-3, the J call TRBJ2-1; D is unclear. The CDR3 has 15 residues. Per the germline V gene, CDR1 is ENHRY and CDR2 is SYGVKD. Trimming pared 5 bases from V and 3 bases from J, leaving 14 bases between. The CDR3 here is CAISQRSTIYNEQFF. CDR3 nucleotides: TGTGCCATCAGTCAACGCTCAACTATCTACAATGAGCAGTTCTTC.

In this sample, this clone turned up a few times. CDR3 sequence reads: CASSQEERLRRPMEFF. CDR3 bases: TGCGCCAGCAGCCAAGAGGAACGGTTACGCCGCCCCATGGAGTTCTTC. This chain links TRBV4-1 with TRBJ2-1; unclear D gene. V was shortened by 0 bases and J by 14 bases, with 23 bases between the two germline ends. The CDR3 sequence is 16 residues long. Per germline, CDR1 MGHRA and CDR2 YSYEKL.

A few counts support this clone. The gene calls are TRBV6-5 and TRBJ1-3; D is perhaps TRBD1 (6 bases). The CDR3 totals 12 residues. The germline V and J ends were trimmed by 8 bases and 1 base, with 6 bases remaining between them. CDR1 and CDR2 (germline): MNHEY, SVGAGI. The CDR3 sequence is CASGQSGNTIYF. The CDR3 bases are TGTGCCAGCGGACAGTCTGGAAACACCATATATTTT.